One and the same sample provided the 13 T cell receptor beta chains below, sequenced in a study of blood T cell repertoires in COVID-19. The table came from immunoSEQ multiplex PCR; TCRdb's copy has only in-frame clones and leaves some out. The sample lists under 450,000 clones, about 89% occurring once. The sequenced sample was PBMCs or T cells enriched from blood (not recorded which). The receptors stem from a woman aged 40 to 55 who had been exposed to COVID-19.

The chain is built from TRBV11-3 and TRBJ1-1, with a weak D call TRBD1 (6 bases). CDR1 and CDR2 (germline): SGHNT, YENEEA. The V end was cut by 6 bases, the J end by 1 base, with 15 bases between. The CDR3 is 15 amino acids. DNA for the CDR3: TGTGCCAGCAGAAGGGGGGGTGTAGGGAACACTGAAGCTTTCTTT. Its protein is CASRRGGVGNTEAFF. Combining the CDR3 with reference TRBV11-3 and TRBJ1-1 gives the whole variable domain EAGVVQSPRYKIIEKKQPVAFWCNPISGHNTLYWYLQNLGQGPELLIRYENEEAVDDSQLPKDRFSAERLKGVDSTLKIQPAELGDSAVYLCASRRGGVGNTEAFFGQGTRLTVV.

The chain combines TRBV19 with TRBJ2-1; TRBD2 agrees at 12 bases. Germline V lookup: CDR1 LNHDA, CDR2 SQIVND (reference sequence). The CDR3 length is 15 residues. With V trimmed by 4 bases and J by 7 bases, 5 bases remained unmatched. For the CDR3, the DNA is TGTGCCAGTAGTACCCTAGCGGGGGGGATGAATGAGCAGTTCTTC. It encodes CASSTLAGGMNEQFF.

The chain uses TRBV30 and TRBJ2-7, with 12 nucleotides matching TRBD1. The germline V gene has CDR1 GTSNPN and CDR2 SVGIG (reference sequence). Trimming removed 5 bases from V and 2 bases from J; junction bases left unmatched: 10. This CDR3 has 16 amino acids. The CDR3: CAWARTGTGGTYEQYF. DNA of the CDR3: TGTGCCTGGGCCCGCACCGGGACAGGGGGCACCTACGAGCAGTACTTC.

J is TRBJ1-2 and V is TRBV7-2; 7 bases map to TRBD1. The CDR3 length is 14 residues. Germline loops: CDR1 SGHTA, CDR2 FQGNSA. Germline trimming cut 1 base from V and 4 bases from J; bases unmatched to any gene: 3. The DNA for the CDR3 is TGTGCCAGCAGCTTAGAAGCAGGGGGCTATGGCTACACCTTC. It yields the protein CASSLEAGGYGYTF.

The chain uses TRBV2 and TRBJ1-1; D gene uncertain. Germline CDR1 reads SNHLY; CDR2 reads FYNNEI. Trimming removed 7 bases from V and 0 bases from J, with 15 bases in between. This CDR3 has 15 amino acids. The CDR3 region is CASTGGERVNTEAFF. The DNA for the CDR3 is TGTGCCAGCACAGGTGGGGAGAGGGTGAACACTGAAGCTTTCTTT.

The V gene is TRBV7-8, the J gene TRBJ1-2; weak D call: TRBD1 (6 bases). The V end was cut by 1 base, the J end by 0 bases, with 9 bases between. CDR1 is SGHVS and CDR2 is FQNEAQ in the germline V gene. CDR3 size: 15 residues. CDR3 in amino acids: CASSLVAGANYGYTF. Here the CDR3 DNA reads TGTGCCAGCAGCTTAGTGGCAGGGGCTAACTATGGCTACACCTTC.

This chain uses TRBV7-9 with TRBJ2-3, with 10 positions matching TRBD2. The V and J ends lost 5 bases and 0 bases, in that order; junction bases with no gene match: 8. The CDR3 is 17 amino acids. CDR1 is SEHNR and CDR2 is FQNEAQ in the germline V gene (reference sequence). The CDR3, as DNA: TGTGCCAGCAGCCCTAGCGGGGGAGCGACTAGCACAGATACGCAGTATTTT. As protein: CASSPSGGATSTDTQYF.

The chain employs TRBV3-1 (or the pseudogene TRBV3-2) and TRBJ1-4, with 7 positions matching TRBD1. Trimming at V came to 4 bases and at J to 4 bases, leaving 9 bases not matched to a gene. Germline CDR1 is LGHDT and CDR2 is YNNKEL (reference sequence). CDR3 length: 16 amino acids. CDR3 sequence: CASSRRKGTDNEKLFF. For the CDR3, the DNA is TGTGCCAGCAGCCGAAGGAAGGGGACAGATAATGAAAAACTGTTTTTT.

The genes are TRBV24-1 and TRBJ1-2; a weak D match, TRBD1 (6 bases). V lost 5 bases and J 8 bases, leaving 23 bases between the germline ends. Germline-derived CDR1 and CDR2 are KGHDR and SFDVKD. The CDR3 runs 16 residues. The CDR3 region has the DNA TGTGCCACCAGTGCCCCCCCCGGGGGGGGGCGTGGGGGCTACACCTTC. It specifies CATSAPPGGGRGGYTF.

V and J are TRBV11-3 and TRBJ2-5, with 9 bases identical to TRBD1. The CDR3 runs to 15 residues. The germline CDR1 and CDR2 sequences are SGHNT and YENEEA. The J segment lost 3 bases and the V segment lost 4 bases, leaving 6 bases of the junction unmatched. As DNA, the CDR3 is TGTGCCAGCAGCTCCCCCCGGGACAGGGAAGAGACCCAGTACTTC. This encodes CASSSPRDREETQYF.

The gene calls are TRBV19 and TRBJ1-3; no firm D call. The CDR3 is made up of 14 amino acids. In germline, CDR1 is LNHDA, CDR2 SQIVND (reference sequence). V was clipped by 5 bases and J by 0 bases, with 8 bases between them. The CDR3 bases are TGTGCCAGTAGTCGTGGCATCTCTGGAAACACCATATATTTT. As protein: CASSRGISGNTIYF. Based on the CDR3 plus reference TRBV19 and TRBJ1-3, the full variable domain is DGGITQSPKYLFRKEGQNVTLSCEQNLNHDAMYWYRQDPGQGLRLIYYSQIVNDFQKGDIAEGYSVSREKKESFPLTVTSAQKNPTAFYLCASSRGISGNTIYFGEGSWLTVV.

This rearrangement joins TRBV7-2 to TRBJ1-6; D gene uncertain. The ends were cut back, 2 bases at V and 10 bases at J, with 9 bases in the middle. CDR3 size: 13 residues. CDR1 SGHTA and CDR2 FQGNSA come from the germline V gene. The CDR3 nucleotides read TGTGCCAGCAGCTTATTAATGGGCTCACCCCTCCACTTT. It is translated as CASSLLMGSPLHF.

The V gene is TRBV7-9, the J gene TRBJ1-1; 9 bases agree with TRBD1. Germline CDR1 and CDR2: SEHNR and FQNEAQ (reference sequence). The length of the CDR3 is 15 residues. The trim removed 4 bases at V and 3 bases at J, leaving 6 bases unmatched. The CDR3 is CASSSGQGGYTEAFF. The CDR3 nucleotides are TGTGCCAGCAGCTCGGGACAGGGTGGTTACACTGAAGCTTTCTTT. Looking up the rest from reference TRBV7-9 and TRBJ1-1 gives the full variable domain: DTGVSQNPRHKITKRGQNVTFRCDPISEHNRLYWYRQTLGQGPEFLTYFQNEAQLEKSRLLSDRFSAERPKGSFSTLEIQRTEQGDSAMYLCASSSGQGGYTEAFFGQGTRLTVV.